The 16 T cell receptor beta chains presented below share a single source sample, sequenced in a study of T cell repertoires in cytomegalovirus infection. TCRdb used MiXCR to reprocess the reads, holding one entry per CDR3 protein. The data contain about 210,000 distinct CDR3 sequences, around 6.4% of them seen just once; the ten biggest clones take up under 7.5%. Specimen: PBMCs. These receptors were obtained from a human donor in good health (CMV status not recorded). Some clones in this sample may be carry-over from other donors' samples.

In its sample, this clonotype was seen many times. CDR3 nucleotides: TGTGCCAGCAGTGAACAGGGGAGCAATCAGCCCCAGCATTTT. It yields the protein CASSEQGSNQPQHF. The genes are TRBV6-1 and TRBJ1-5, with a possible D match to TRBD1 (6 bases). The CDR3 runs 14 residues. Per the germline V gene, CDR1 is MNHNS and CDR2 is SASEGT. V lost 2 bases to trimming and J lost 1 base, with 6 bases between them.

Ten or more counts support this clonotype. J is TRBJ2-7 and V is TRBV28; D unclear. Trimming took 4 bases from V and 2 from J, leaving 12 bases between them. The germline gives CDR1 MDHEN, CDR2 SYDVKM. The CDR3 extends over 14 amino acids. The CDR3 coding sequence is TGTGCCAGCAGTTGGCAGGCCCCTACCTACGAGCAGTACTTC. It is translated as CASSWQAPTYEQYF. Together with reference TRBV28 and TRBJ2-7, the CDR3 gives the full variable domain: DVKVTQSSRYLVKRTGEKVFLECVQDMDHENMFWYRQDPGLGLRLIYFSYDVKMKEKGDIPEGYSVSREKKERFSLILESASTNQTSMYLCASSWQAPTYEQYFGPGTRLTVT.

This clonotype occurred many times. The rearrangement links TRBV9 to TRBJ2-7; D unresolved. The CDR3 extends over 14 amino acids. Trimming left V 2 bases short and J 0 bases short, with 9 bases between. Germline V gene data show CDR1 as SGDLS and CDR2 as YYNGEE. CDR3 nucleotides: TGTGCCAGCAGCGTGGCGGCAAGCTCCTACGAGCAGTACTTC. Translation gives CASSVAASSYEQYF.

This clonotype was recorded many times. The V call is TRBV4-3, the J call TRBJ1-1, with 7 bases that match TRBD1. This CDR3 is 15 amino acids long. The V gene's germline CDR1 is LGHNA and CDR2 YSLEER. Germline trimming cut 0 bases from V and 7 bases from J; bases unmatched to any gene: 8. The CDR3 sequence is CASSQEGGSVGEAFF. The CDR3 bases are TGCGCCAGCAGCCAAGAAGGGGGCTCGGTCGGTGAAGCTTTCTTT.

This clonotype occurred many times. The V gene is TRBV28, the J gene TRBJ2-5; 13 bases map to TRBD2. The V gene's germline CDR1 is MDHEN and CDR2 SYDVKM. The CDR3 totals 16 residues. V shed 5 bases, J shed 2 bases, and the junction held 5 bases outside the gene matches. The CDR3 bases are TGTGCCAGCAGTCCTGGACTAGCGGGGGTACAAGAGACCCAGTACTTC. It encodes CASSPGLAGVQETQYF.

This clonotype came up many times. The rearrangement uses TRBV12-3 or TRBV12-4 and TRBJ1-4; D is ambiguous. CDR3 length equals 15 residues. The germline V and J ends were trimmed by 6 bases and 2 bases, with 13 bases remaining between them. The CDR3, as DNA: TGTGCCAGCAGACGTGGTGTTACGACTAATGAAAAACTGTTTTTT. Amino acid sequence: CASRRGVTTNEKLFF.

Many counts were recorded for this clonotype. The chain has TRBV7-9 and TRBJ2-1, with a weak D call TRBD2 (6 bases). V lost 0 bases and J lost 7, with 16 bases in between. This CDR3 has 16 residues. Looked up from germline, CDR1 is SEHNR and CDR2 is FQNEAQ (reference sequence). The CDR3 bases are TGTGCCAGCAGCTTAGCCGGGACTCGAACCAGGAATGAGCAGTTCTTC. This translates into CASSLAGTRTRNEQFF.

The rearrangement links TRBV2 to TRBJ2-6, with a possible D match to TRBD1 (5 bases). In germline, CDR1 is SNHLY, CDR2 FYNNEI. The CDR3 is made up of 16 amino acids. Trimming stripped 6 bases from V and 0 bases from J, with 12 bases between. For the CDR3, the DNA is TGTGCCAGCAGACAGGCCGCTCGCTCTGGGGCCAACGTCCTGACTTTC. Translating gives CASRQAARSGANVLTF. The full variable domain, rest sourced from reference TRBV2 and TRBJ2-6, is EPEVTQTPSHQVTQMGQEVILRCVPISNHLYFYWYRQILGQKVEFLVSFYNNEISEKSEIFDDQFSVERPDGSNFTLKIRSTKLEDSAMYFCASRQAARSGANVLTFGAGSRLTVL.

This clonotype was seen ten or more times. The chain uses TRBV20-1 and TRBJ2-1; D gene ambiguous. The ends were cut back, 4 bases at V and 7 bases at J, with 11 bases in the middle. The CDR3 is 12 residues long. Germline CDR1 reads DFQATT; CDR2 reads SNEGSKA (reference sequence). CDR3 residues: CSANSRVNEQFF. CDR3 nucleotides: TGCAGTGCTAACTCTCGGGTGAATGAGCAGTTCTTC.

Points on this clonotype: A much bigger clone sits one base away, suggesting this may be a read error. This sequence joins TRBV5-1 and TRBJ1-1, with D perhaps TRBD1 (5 bases). From germline, CDR1 is SGHRS and CDR2 YFSETQ. CDR3 length: 15 amino acids. V lost 1 base and J lost 5, with 15 bases in between. The CDR3 bases are TGCGCCAGCAGCTTGCTACGGGGGTCGGATACTGAAGCTTTCTTT. Translation gives CASSLLRGSDTEAFF.

In this sample, this clonotype turned up many times. This chain links TRBV20-1 with TRBJ1-6; no firm D call. Trimming stripped 6 bases from V and 8 bases from J, with 20 bases between. Germline CDR1 and CDR2: DFQATT and SNEGSKA (reference sequence). There are 15 residues in the CDR3. The CDR3 reads CSASSTPHRDSPLHF. The DNA for the CDR3 is TGCAGTGCCTCCTCCACACCGCATCGGGATTCACCCCTCCACTTT.

This clonotype has at least ten counts. This chain joins TRBV4-2 and TRBJ1-1; 7 bases agree with TRBD1. With 1 base clipped from V and 4 bases from J, the junction kept 9 bases outside the gene matches. The CDR3 has 16 residues. Germline CDR1 LGHNA, CDR2 YNFKEQ. CDR3: CASSQGTARGSTEAFF. CDR3 sequence (DNA): TGTGCCAGCAGCCAAGGAACGGCCAGGGGGAGCACTGAAGCTTTCTTT.

This clonotype was recorded at least ten times. V and J are TRBV7-8 and TRBJ2-7, with D perhaps TRBD2 (5 bases). Germline CDR1 reads SGHVS; CDR2 reads FQNEAQ. With 4 bases removed from V and 1 base from J, the gap between germline ends came to 8 bases. The CDR3 is 13 amino acids. CDR3 region: CASSSLVSYEQYF. CDR3 in DNA: TGTGCCAGCAGCTCACTAGTATCCTACGAGCAGTACTTC.

There are many counts of this clonotype. This chain joins TRBV27 and TRBJ1-1; D is unclear. This CDR3 region has 14 residues. V lost 3 bases, J lost 1 base, and 9 bases lay in between. The germline V gene encodes CDR1 MNHEY and CDR2 SMNVEV (reference sequence). The CDR3 DNA follows: TGTGCCAGCAGTTTGGGCACGTCGAACACTGAAGCTTTCTTT. It is translated as CASSLGTSNTEAFF.

V gene TRBV3-1 combines with J gene TRBJ1-1; a possible D gene is TRBD1 (5 bases). Germline CDR1 and CDR2: LGHDT and YNNKEL (reference sequence). The CDR3 is 13 amino acids. The V and J ends lost 1 base and 4 bases respectively, with 7 bases between them. This CDR3 reads CASSQVTGTEAFF. In nucleotides, the CDR3 is TGTGCCAGCAGCCAAGTCACAGGCACTGAAGCTTTCTTT.

This clonotype was seen a few times. The rearrangement links TRBV5-1 to TRBJ2-2; TRBD1 matches 8 bases. Looked up from germline, CDR1 is SGHRS and CDR2 is YFSETQ. This CDR3 region has 16 residues. With 4 bases clipped from V and 3 bases from J, the junction kept 8 bases outside the gene matches. The chain's CDR3 is CASSPSDRADTGELFF. CDR3 sequence (DNA): TGCGCCAGCAGCCCGTCGGACAGGGCGGACACCGGGGAGCTGTTTTTT.